The rows below give T cell receptor beta chains drawn from one sample of a study of blood T cell repertoires in COVID-19. The table came from immunoSEQ multiplex PCR; TCRdb's copy has only in-frame clones and leaves some out. The table lists around 170,000 clones, approximately 88% of them singletons. What was sequenced was peripheral blood. These receptors all come from a woman aged 60-75 years with acute or convalescent COVID-19. CDR3s include the opening cysteine and the closing phenylalanine or tryptophan. Fields, in order: J gene, D gene, V gene, clone size, CDR3 protein, CDR3 DNA. D genes are given only for firm matches. A row's size may be missing; if present it is once, few, many or a size class.

TRBJ2-7 . TRBV21-1 . CASSIGTGSKMLSYEQYF TGTGCCAGCAGCATCGGGACAGGGTCCAAAATGCTATCCTACGAGCAGTACTTC
TRBJ2-5 . TRBV6-6 . CASSYRQETQYF TGTGCCAGCAGTTATCGGCAAGAGACCCAGTACTTC
TRBJ1-4 TRBD1 TRBV29-1 few CSAGTGGDGEIEKLFF TGCAGCGCCGGGACAGGGGGCGATGGCGAGATAGAAAAACTGTTTTTT
TRBJ2-7 TRBD2 TRBV18 few CASSPVLLGLAGYYEQYF TGTGCCAGCTCACCAGTTCTTTTGGGACTAGCGGGTTACTACGAGCAGTACTTC
TRBJ2-7 . TRBV28 . CASSLGQVSHEQYF TGTGCCAGCAGTTTAGGTCAGGTGAGCCACGAGCAGTACTTC
TRBJ2-1 TRBD1 TRBV7-7 . CASSLDRGNEQFF TGTGCTAGCAGCTTAGACAGGGGCAATGAGCAGTTCTTC
TRBJ1-1 . TRBV12-5 once CASGMGGLLEAFF TGTGCTAGTGGTATGGGTGGGCTATTAGAAGCTTTCTTT
TRBJ2-7 . TRBV7-2 once CASSLGQTEEQYF TGTGCCAGCAGCTTAGGGCAGACTGAGGAGCAGTACTTC
TRBJ1-5 TRBD1 TRBV3-1/TRBV3-2 few CASSLDRGSQPQHF TGTGCCAGCAGCCTGGACAGGGGGAGTCAGCCCCAGCATTTT
TRBJ1-1 TRBD1 TRBV28 . CASSRQGPSTEAFF TGTGCCAGCAGTCGACAGGGGCCGAGCACTGAAGCTTTCTTT
TRBJ1-1 . TRBV12-3/TRBV12-4 few CASTQAKGTEAFF TGTGCCAGCACACAGGCGAAAGGCACTGAAGCTTTCTTT
TRBJ1-5 . TRBV28 . CASSFFAGSNQPQHF TGTGCCAGCAGTTTTTTCGCAGGGAGCAATCAGCCCCAGCATTTT
TRBJ2-1 . TRBV2 . CASKPDRNNEQFF TGTGCCAGCAAACCCGACAGAAACAATGAGCAGTTCTTC
TRBJ1-2 . TRBV19 . CASTPPEGHLLWGYTF TGTGCCAGTACTCCCCCAGAGGGACACCTCTTGTGGGGCTACACCTTC